This T cell receptor (beta chain) derives from a study of control samples from healthy donors and cancer patients. Profiled with immunoSEQ multiplex PCR; TCRdb holds only in-frame clones, not every one. This table has tens of thousands of clones, about nine tenths appearing once. The source of this sequence is a young woman in good health. What was sequenced was blood.

The CDR3 nucleotides read TGTGCCAGCAGCACCGGGGGGTTCGGTTCACCCCTCCACTTT. It specifies CASSTGGFGSPLHF. V is TRBV27 and J is TRBJ1-6, with D possibly being TRBD1 (5 bases). V lost 6 bases and J 9 bases, leaving 15 bases between the germline ends. Germline lookup yields CDR1 MNHEY and CDR2 SMNVEV (reference sequence). The CDR3 is made up of 14 amino acids.